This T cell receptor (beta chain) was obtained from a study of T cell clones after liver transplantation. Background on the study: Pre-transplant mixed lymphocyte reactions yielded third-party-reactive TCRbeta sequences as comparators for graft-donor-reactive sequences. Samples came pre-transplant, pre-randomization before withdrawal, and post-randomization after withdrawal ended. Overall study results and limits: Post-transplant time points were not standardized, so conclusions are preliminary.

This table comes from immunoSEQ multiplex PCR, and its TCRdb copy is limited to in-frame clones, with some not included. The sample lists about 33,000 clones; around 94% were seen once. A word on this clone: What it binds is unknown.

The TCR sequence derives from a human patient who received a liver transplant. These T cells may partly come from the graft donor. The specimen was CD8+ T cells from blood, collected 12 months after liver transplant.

CDR3 residues: CASSLGQDETQYF. The CDR3 nucleotides are TGTGCCAGCAGCTTGGGACAGGACGAGACCCAGTACTTC. The rearrangement joins TRBV5-6 to TRBJ2-5, with D maybe TRBD1 (6 bases). CDR3 length equals 13 residues. Trimming removed 0 bases from V and 5 bases from J, with 8 bases in between. CDR1 and CDR2 (germline): SGHDT, YYEEEE.